These 19 T cell receptor beta chains originate from one sample sequenced in a study of blood T cell repertoires in COVID-19. The repertoire was sequenced with immunoSEQ multiplex PCR; TCRdb's copy has only in-frame clones and lacks some. Here the sample spans 350,000 to 550,000 clones, nearly 90% being singletons. Sequenced input: PBMCs or T cells enriched from blood (not recorded which). All receptors derive from a woman aged 18-35 years with acute COVID-19.

This chain connects TRBV12-5 to TRBJ1-3; a weak D match, TRBD1 (5 bases). The CDR3 has 13 amino acids. Germline CDR1 is LGHNT and CDR2 is FRNRAP. The V and J ends lost 4 bases and 2 bases respectively, with 6 bases between them. The CDR3 protein is CASGSGTGNTIYF. For the CDR3, the DNA is TGTGCTAGTGGTTCAGGGACTGGAAACACCATATATTTT.

V is TRBV5-4 and J is TRBJ1-4; D is possibly TRBD1 (5 bases). Trimming pared 0 bases from V and 8 bases from J, leaving 8 bases between. The length of the CDR3 is 13 residues. Germline V lookup: CDR1 SGHNT, CDR2 YYREEE (reference sequence). CDR3 sequence (DNA): TGTGCCAGCAGCTTGGCGGGGGGAGAAAAACTGTTTTTT. Translating gives CASSLAGGEKLFF.

The rearrangement uses TRBV13 and TRBJ2-2; no clear D gene. V shed 5 bases and J shed 2 bases, with 3 bases lying between them. The germline V gene has CDR1 PRHDT and CDR2 FYEKMQ (reference sequence). There are 12 residues in the CDR3. The CDR3 DNA reads TGTGCCAGCAGCCAAAACACCGGGGAGCTGTTTTTT. Residues: CASSQNTGELFF.

The chain links TRBV12-3 or TRBV12-4 to TRBJ1-1; D call uncertain. The CDR3 runs to 13 residues. V was clipped by 1 base and J by 10 bases, with 13 bases between them. CDR3 sequence (DNA): TGTGCCAGCAGTTTAGAGCGATCGGGAGGAGCTTTCTTT. Encoded protein: CASSLERSGGAFF.

This sequence joins TRBV10-3 and TRBJ1-2; possible D gene TRBD1, 5 bases. This CDR3 has 11 amino acids. Germline assignment: CDR1 ENHRY and CDR2 SYGVKD. Trimming removed 8 bases from V and 8 bases from J, with 12 bases in between. The CDR3, as DNA: TGTGCCATCTGTGGGGGGGGAGGCTACACCTTC. It yields the protein CAICGGGGYTF.

Here the CDR3 DNA reads TGTGCCAGTACCCTTGGAGCGAACACTGAAGCTTTCTTT. Its translation: CASTLGANTEAFF. The genes are TRBV19 and TRBJ1-1; no definite D call. The CDR3 extends over 13 amino acids. CDR1 and CDR2 from the germline V gene are LNHDA and SQIVND (reference sequence). Trimming took off 7 bases at V and 1 base at J, with 10 bases between the two ends.

V is TRBV27 and J is TRBJ2-1, with TRBD2 identical over 14 bases. V lost 2 bases, J lost 8 bases, and 5 bases stayed unmatched. CDR3 length: 16 amino acids. The germline V gene has CDR1 MNHEY and CDR2 SMNVEV (reference sequence). DNA of the CDR3: TGTGCCAGCAGTTTAACGGGACTAGCGGGAGTCGATGAGCAGTTCTTC. This sequence encodes CASSLTGLAGVDEQFF.

The rearrangement joins TRBV14 to TRBJ1-3, with 9 bases matching TRBD1. Germline V CDR1 and CDR2: SGHDN, FVKESK. The CDR3 contains 15 residues. V was clipped by 6 bases and J by 3 bases; unmatched bases: 6. CDR3 amino acids: CASSRGQGFGNTIYF. The DNA of the CDR3 is TGTGCCAGCAGTCGCGGACAGGGGTTTGGAAACACCATATATTTT.

This sequence joins TRBV19 and TRBJ2-5; TRBD1 agrees at 10 bases. Germline V CDR1 and CDR2: LNHDA, SQIVND (reference sequence). Trimming took 1 base from V and 1 from J; bases not matched to a gene: 3. This CDR3 comprises 16 residues. CDR3 sequence (DNA): TGTGCCAGTAGTATAGCCCGGACAGGGGGCCAAGAGACCCAGTACTTC. Its translation is CASSIARTGGQETQYF.

In this sample, this clone turned up a few times. J is TRBJ2-7 and V is TRBV3-1 (or the pseudogene TRBV3-2), with TRBD1 as a possible D gene (5 bases). Germline lookup yields CDR1 LGHDT and CDR2 YNNKEL (reference sequence). Trimming removed 0 bases at V and 8 bases at J, with 17 bases between. The CDR3 sequence is 15 residues long. The CDR3 DNA is TGTGCCAGCAGCCAAGATCGGACACCGATTTTTCAGCAGTACTTC. This translates into CASSQDRTPIFQQYF.

The chain couples TRBV20-1 to TRBJ2-3, with D possibly being TRBD2 (6 bases). This CDR3 has 16 residues. Trimming stripped 3 bases from V and 0 bases from J, with 16 bases between. Germline V gives CDR1 DFQATT, CDR2 SNEGSKA (reference sequence). The CDR3 here is CSASRGRSGSTDTQYF. The DNA for the CDR3 is TGCAGTGCTAGTAGGGGTCGGAGCGGGAGCACAGATACGCAGTATTTT.

This chain links TRBV29-1 with TRBJ1-4, with no clear D. The germline V gene encodes CDR1 SQVTM and CDR2 ANQGSEA. This CDR3 has 12 residues. Trimming removed 4 bases at V and 5 bases at J, with 8 bases between. CDR3 in amino acids: CSVVIRNEKLFF. As DNA, the CDR3 is TGCAGCGTTGTGATCAGAAATGAAAAACTGTTTTTT.

As DNA, the CDR3 is TGTGCCACCAGCAGAGGTGTAGACAAGTCCTACGAGCAGTACTTC. The encoded protein is CATSRGVDKSYEQYF. The chain uses TRBV15 and TRBJ2-7; the D is unclear. The CDR3 length is 15 residues. Germline assignment: CDR1 LNHNV and CDR2 YYDKDF (reference sequence). V lost 1 base, J lost 1 base, and 11 bases lay in between.

This clone was counted once. The chain uses TRBV6-5 and TRBJ1-5; D call uncertain. This CDR3 comprises 15 residues. The V gene lost 0 bases and the J gene lost 6 bases, with 12 bases spanning the gap. The germline V gene has CDR1 MNHEY and CDR2 SVGAGI. The CDR3 region has the DNA TGTGCCAGCAGTTACTCGAGGTCTAGTGGTCAGCCCCAGCATTTT. Translated, it gives CASSYSRSSGQPQHF.

About this clone itself: The junction differs from germline at one of its ends, possibly a read error. The V call is TRBV6-9, the J call TRBJ1-5; D is uncertain. Per the germline V gene, CDR1 is MNHGY and CDR2 is SVAAGI. The CDR3 runs 14 residues. The CDR3 spells CASTYGPSNQPQHF. CDR3 DNA sequence: TGTGCCAGCACTTATGGGCCTAGCAATCAGCCCCAGCATTTT.

The V and J genes are TRBV18 and TRBJ1-1; possible D gene TRBD1, 5 bases. This CDR3 contains 16 residues. The germline V gene encodes CDR1 KGHSH and CDR2 LQKENI. V lost 6 bases, J lost 1 base, and 18 bases lay in between. CDR3 amino acids: CASSEFGGRANTEAFF. The CDR3 nucleotides read TGTGCCAGCTCGGAATTCGGTGGCAGGGCGAACACTGAAGCTTTCTTT.

In DNA, the CDR3 is TGTGCCAGCAGCGCAACCGGGACAGGGGGGATCGAGCAGTACTTC. Its protein product is CASSATGTGGIEQYF. This chain links TRBV9 with TRBJ2-7; 11 nucleotides align to TRBD1. Germline loops: CDR1 SGDLS, CDR2 YYNGEE. The CDR3 has 15 amino acids. J gave up 6 bases and V 3 bases, and 8 bases lay outside the gene matches.

V gene TRBV5-1 combines with J gene TRBJ2-7, with 13 positions matching TRBD2. J was trimmed by 6 bases and V by 3 bases; bases with no gene match: 3. This CDR3 spans 14 amino acids. Germline V lookup: CDR1 SGHRS, CDR2 YFSETQ. As DNA, the CDR3 is TGCGCCAGCAGCTGGACTAGCGGGGGTATCGAGCAGTACTTC. Encoded protein: CASSWTSGGIEQYF.

This clone appeared a single time. The chain employs TRBV29-1 and TRBJ1-5; no clear D. Per the germline V gene, CDR1 is SQVTM and CDR2 is ANQGSEA. This CDR3 has 12 residues. Trimming pared 0 bases from V and 9 bases from J, leaving 9 bases between. This chain's CDR3 is CSVEDLEGPQHF. DNA of the CDR3: TGCAGCGTTGAAGATCTTGAGGGGCCCCAGCATTTT.